Listed below are T cell receptor beta chains from one sample, sequenced in a study of Ad26.COV2.S vaccination and SARS-CoV-2 variants. TCRdb's table, derived via immunoSEQ multiplex PCR, lists solely in-frame clones and lacks some. The table records roughly 320,000 clones, around 86% of them present only once. Specimen: peripheral blood, collected in a trial of Ad26.COV2.S vaccine versus placebo. Source of these receptors: a person between 18 and 65 years old who received the Ad26.COV2.S COVID-19 vaccine or a placebo. Each CDR3 is given with its conserved first and last residue. A D gene is named only where the DNA matches it firmly. For some rows the clone size is stated as once, few or many, or as a class when expanded; others skip it.

CDR3,DNA,V,D,J,size
CASSPPGMNTGELFF,TGTGCCAGTAGTCCCCCCGGGATGAACACCGGGGAGCTGTTTTTT,TRBV19,NA,TRBJ2-2,NA
CASSLTGATEAFF,TGTGCCAGCAGCCTCACGGGAGCCACTGAAGCTTTCTTT,TRBV7-3,NA,TRBJ1-1,NA
CASSSGRRDEQYF,TGTGCCAGCAGCTCCGGGAGAAGGGACGAGCAGTACTTC,TRBV5-6,NA,TRBJ2-7,NA
CASSLDGQGAHTEAFF,TGCGCCAGCAGCTTGGACGGACAGGGGGCACACACTGAAGCTTTCTTT,TRBV5-1,TRBD1,TRBJ1-1,NA
CASSPTKRGDTQYF,TGTGCCAGCTCACCCACGAAAAGGGGAGATACGCAGTATTTT,TRBV18,NA,TRBJ2-3,NA
CASRGGPGELFF,TGTGCCAGCCGGGGGGGGCCCGGGGAGCTGTTTTTT,TRBV6-5,TRBD2,TRBJ2-2,NA
CASSWTTGGRPANTGELFF,TGCGCCAGCAGCTGGACGACAGGGGGCCGTCCCGCCAACACCGGGGAGCTGTTTTTT,TRBV5-1,TRBD1,TRBJ2-2,once
CASSSPLKGVGYTF,TGTGCCAGCAGCTCCCCATTAAAGGGGGTAGGCTACACCTTC,TRBV28,NA,TRBJ1-2,NA
CASSSPTDGEQFF,TGTGCTAGCAGCTCCCCGACAGACGGGGAGCAGTTCTTC,TRBV7-7,NA,TRBJ2-1,NA
CASSINLGNTEAFF,TGTGCCAGTAGTATTAATCTCGGGAACACTGAAGCTTTCTTT,TRBV19,NA,TRBJ1-1,NA
CASSAAFSGANVLTF,TGTGCCAGCAGCGCCGCCTTCTCTGGGGCCAACGTCCTGACTTTC,TRBV5-4,NA,TRBJ2-6,NA
CASQGAGRSPLHF,TGTGCCAGCCAAGGGGCAGGGCGTTCACCCCTCCACTTT,TRBV25-1,NA,TRBJ1-6,NA
CAISEVGLAKNIQYF,TGTGCCATCAGTGAGGTCGGGCTAGCCAAAAACATTCAGTACTTC,TRBV10-3,NA,TRBJ2-4,NA
CASSPLTGQGLNTEAFF,TGTGCCAGCAGCCCCCTAACAGGACAGGGATTGAACACTGAAGCTTTCTTT,TRBV27,TRBD1,TRBJ1-1,NA
CASSNLLGNEQFF,TGTGCCAGCAGCAACCTCCTAGGTAATGAGCAGTTCTTC,TRBV9,NA,TRBJ2-1,NA
CASSQVPYTEAFF,TGTGCCAGCAGCCAAGTCCCCTACACTGAAGCTTTCTTT,TRBV3-1/TRBV3-2,NA,TRBJ1-1,once
CASSLDRGTEAFF,TGTGCCAGCAGTCTGGACAGGGGGACTGAAGCTTTCTTT,TRBV11-3,TRBD1,TRBJ1-1,NA
CASGLAGAFYEQYF,TGTGCCAGCGGACTAGCGGGGGCCTTCTACGAGCAGTACTTC,TRBV2,TRBD2,TRBJ2-7,NA
CASSLEGWEYSNQPQHF,TGTGCCAGCAGCTTAGAAGGCTGGGAATATAGCAATCAGCCCCAGCATTTT,TRBV7-8,NA,TRBJ1-5,NA
CASTPAGTLGLYEQYF,TGTGCCAGCACTCCCGCTGGAACTCTCGGTCTCTACGAGCAGTACTTC,TRBV6-4,NA,TRBJ2-7,NA
CATLTGLGNTIYF,TGTGCCACCCTGACAGGTCTTGGAAACACCATATATTTT,TRBV10-3,NA,TRBJ1-3,NA
CASSQDLLAGVETQYF,TGCGCCAGCAGCCAAGATTTGCTAGCGGGGGTAGAGACCCAGTACTTC,TRBV4-3,TRBD2,TRBJ2-5,once
CATSRASLLAGGMYEQYF,TGTGCCACCAGCAGAGCCAGCCTACTAGCGGGGGGAATGTACGAGCAGTACTTC,TRBV15,TRBD2,TRBJ2-7,NA
CASRGEGEAFF,TGTGCCAGCCGGGGGGAGGGTGAAGCTTTCTTT,TRBV7-9,NA,TRBJ1-1,NA